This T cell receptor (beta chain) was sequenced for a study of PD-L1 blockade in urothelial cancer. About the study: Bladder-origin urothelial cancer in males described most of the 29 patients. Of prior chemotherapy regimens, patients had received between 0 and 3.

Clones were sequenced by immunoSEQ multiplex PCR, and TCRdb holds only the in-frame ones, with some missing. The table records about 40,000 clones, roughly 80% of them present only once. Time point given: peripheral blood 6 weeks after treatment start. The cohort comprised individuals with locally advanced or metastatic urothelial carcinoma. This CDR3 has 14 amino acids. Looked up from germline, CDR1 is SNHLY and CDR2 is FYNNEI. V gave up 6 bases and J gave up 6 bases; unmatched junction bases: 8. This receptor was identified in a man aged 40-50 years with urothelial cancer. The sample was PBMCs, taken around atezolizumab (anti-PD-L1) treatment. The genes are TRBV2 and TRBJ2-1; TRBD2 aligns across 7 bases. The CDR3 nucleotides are TGTGCCAGCAGGGCGGGAGTCGCCGTCAATGAGCAGTTCTTC. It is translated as CASRAGVAVNEQFF.